A single T cell receptor beta chain is shown here with its context. The sample is drawn from a study of blood T cell repertoires in COVID-19. Study overall: Researchers got acute and convalescent COVID-19 samples from the United States, Italy and Spain. PBMCs, B-cell-depleted T cells, or T cells provided the cDNA or gDNA that made up the material.

As handled by the study authors: How many nucleated cells were present was estimated from reference gene primer amplification. Method: immunoSEQ multiplex PCR; TCRdb's copy keeps in-frame clones and lacks some. That table supplies the V and J calls and clone size; D and trimming were determined from the DNA. This repertoire shows around 130,000 clones, roughly four fifths found once; its top ten account for more than 10%. Specimen: peripheral blood. The sequence derives from a human donor in a cohort sampled during active COVID-19.

The CDR3 nucleotides are TGTGCCAGCAGCCAACAGGGAGGGTTTAATGAAAAACTGTTTTTT. This sequence encodes CASSQQGGFNEKLFF. The chain is built from TRBV7-9 and TRBJ1-4; D possibly corresponds to TRBD1 (6 bases). Germline V gene lookup returns CDR1 SEHNR and CDR2 FQNEAQ (reference sequence). V lost 5 bases to trimming and J lost 4 bases, with 14 bases between them. This CDR3 has 15 residues.